Listed below are T cell receptor beta chains from one sample, sequenced in a study of shared clonotypes between healthy human individuals. Produced via immunoSEQ multiplex PCR; TCRdb's table is partial and in-frame only. The table has about 2.1 million clones, about 94% seen once. Sequencing was performed on naive CD8+ T cells from PBMCs. The receptor set was obtained from a man in his late teens or twenties in good health. Some clones in this sample may be carry-over from other donors' samples. The CDR3 runs from the conserved cysteine through the conserved F or W. A D gene is named only where the DNA matches it firmly. Not all rows give a size; the values are once, few, many and, for expanded clones, a class.

NA	TRBJ2-2	TRBV11-2	NA	13	TGTGCCAGCAGCTTAGTCGGGTCCGGGGAGCTGTTTTTT	CASSLVGSGELFF
NA	TRBJ1-1	TRBV28	NA	11	TGTGCCAGCAGTGACAGCAATGAAGCTTTCTTT	CASSDSNEAFF
NA	TRBJ2-1	TRBV2	NA	16	TGTGCCAGCAGTGGAAGGGCTAGTTTGTCTGGCAATGAGCAGTTCTTC	CASSGRASLSGNEQFF
TRBD1	TRBJ2-7	TRBV7-3	NA	15	TGTGCCAGCAGCTCGTACAGGGGGTACGGGTACGAGCAGTACTTC	CASSSYRGYGYEQYF
TRBD1	TRBJ2-3	TRBV7-9	once	18	TGTGCCAGCAGCCACCCGACAGGGGGCCCTACTATCACAGATACGCAGTATTTT	CASSHPTGGPTITDTQYF
NA	TRBJ1-5	TRBV5-8	NA	12	TGTGCCAGCCAGGGTTCAAATCAGCCCCAGCATTTT	CASQGSNQPQHF
TRBD2	TRBJ2-7	TRBV4-2	NA	15	TGTGCCAGCAGCTGGAGCGCGGGAGTACCCTACGAGCAGTACTTC	CASSWSAGVPYEQYF
NA	TRBJ2-1	TRBV6-6	NA	12	TGTGCCAGCAGTTACAGTGACAATGAGCAGTTCTTC	CASSYSDNEQFF
TRBD2	TRBJ2-7	TRBV2	NA	14	TGTGCCAGCACATGGGGGAGGGTAAGCTACGAGCAGTACTTC	CASTWGRVSYEQYF
TRBD2	TRBJ2-7	TRBV19	NA	18	TGTGCCAGTAGTATGAGTCTATATAGGAGCGGGAACTCCTACGAGCAGTACTTC	CASSMSLYRSGNSYEQYF
TRBD1	TRBJ2-7	TRBV6-1	NA	16	TGTGCCAGCAGTGAAGCCCCTACAGGGGTCTCCTACGAGCAGTACTTC	CASSEAPTGVSYEQYF
TRBD1	TRBJ2-4	TRBV7-9	few	13	TGTGCCAGCAGCCGGGACAGGCAGGACATTCAGTACTTC	CASSRDRQDIQYF
NA	TRBJ1-5	TRBV6-5	NA	14	TGTGCCAGCAGTTACTCCGCCAAGAATCAGCCCCAGCATTTT	CASSYSAKNQPQHF
NA	TRBJ2-7	TRBV14	once	15	TGTGCCAGCAGCCCCACGGCCGGCAGGAACTACGAGCAGTACTTC	CASSPTAGRNYEQYF
NA	TRBJ2-2	TRBV4-3	NA	18	TGCGCCAGCAGCCAAGAAGGATCCGGGTTCGCGAACACCGGGGAGCTGTTTTTT	CASSQEGSGFANTGELFF
NA	TRBJ2-7	TRBV28	NA	15	TGTGCCAGCAGTTTTGAGACAGCTCCCTCCTACGAGCAGTACTTC	CASSFETAPSYEQYF
TRBD1	TRBJ2-1	TRBV27	NA	15	TGTGCCAGCAGTGCCCGGGACAGGGGTCACAATGAGCAGTTCTTC	CASSARDRGHNEQFF
NA	TRBJ1-4	TRBV5-1	NA	14	TGCGCCAGCAGCTTGGGACGGAATAATGAAAAACTGTTTTTT	CASSLGRNNEKLFF
TRBD1	TRBJ1-1	TRBV27	NA	15	TGTGCCAGCAGTCCATCAGGGGGCCGGGGTACTGAAGCTTTCTTT	CASSPSGGRGTEAFF
NA	TRBJ2-7	TRBV21-1	NA	15	TGTGCCAGCAGCAAAGGAGCCATTTACTCCTACGAGCAGTACTTC	CASSKGAIYSYEQYF
NA	TRBJ1-5	TRBV6-5	NA	15	TGTGCCAGCAGTTACTCGATAGGTCGAAATCAGCCCCAGCATTTT	CASSYSIGRNQPQHF
NA	TRBJ1-5	TRBV30	few	15	TGTGCCTGGAGTGCGGGACACTATAGCAATCAGCCCCAGCATTTT	CAWSAGHYSNQPQHF
TRBD1	TRBJ2-5	TRBV19	NA	13	TGTGCCAGTAGTATCAGGGGGCGGGAGACCCAGTACTTC	CASSIRGRETQYF
NA	TRBJ2-1	TRBV7-2	NA	16	TGTGCCAGCAGCCCCGGGGTGGGTTGGCCCTACAATGAGCAGTTCTTC	CASSPGVGWPYNEQFF
NA	TRBJ1-5	TRBV7-9	NA	13	TGTGCCAGCAGCCCCACCTTCAATCAGCCCCAGCATTTT	CASSPTFNQPQHF
TRBD1	TRBJ1-2	TRBV4-1	NA	15	TGCGCCAGCAGCCAAACGACAGGGGCTCGGGGTGGCTACACCTTC	CASSQTTGARGGYTF
NA	TRBJ2-1	TRBV4-1	NA	14	TGCGCCAGCAGGCCCGAAGAGCGCATCCGTGAGCAGTTCTTC	CASRPEERIREQFF
NA	TRBJ2-7	TRBV5-1	once	12	TGCGCCAGCAGCTTGGGGTTCCACGAGCAGTACTTC	CASSLGFHEQYF
NA	TRBJ2-5	TRBV27	NA	13	TGTGCCAGCAGTTTCAGACTCGGAGAGACCCAGTACTTC	CASSFRLGETQYF
NA	TRBJ2-7	TRBV28	NA	14	TGTGCCAGCACCCTAACGGGATCGTCCTACGAGCAGTACTTC	CASTLTGSSYEQYF
TRBD1	TRBJ2-6	TRBV15	NA	17	TGTGCCACCAGCTTACGGGACAGATATACTGGGGCCAACGTCCTGACTTTC	CATSLRDRYTGANVLTF
TRBD2	TRBJ2-5	TRBV9	NA	18	TGTGCCAGCAGCCCCCGGGGGCTAGCGGGAGATTTGGGAGAGACCCAGTACTTC	CASSPRGLAGDLGETQYF
TRBD1	TRBJ1-2	TRBV2	NA	14	TGTGCCAGCAGTGAGACAGGGGATGGGCATGGCTACACCTTC	CASSETGDGHGYTF
NA	TRBJ1-6	TRBV7-3	NA	15	TGTGCCAGCAGCTTAACCGGGTGGGGTAATTCACCCCTCCACTTT	CASSLTGWGNSPLHF
NA	TRBJ1-2	TRBV10-2	NA	14	TGCGCCAGCAGTGAGTCGTGGGGTGACTATGGCTACACCTTC	CASSESWGDYGYTF
NA	TRBJ2-7	TRBV25-1	NA	11	TGTGCCAGCACGGGCGGGGCAGGACTGTACTTC	CASTGGAGLYF
TRBD2	TRBJ2-7	TRBV7-9	NA	15	TGTGCCAGCAGCTCCCAGACTAGCGGGAGTTACGAGCAGTACTTC	CASSSQTSGSYEQYF
NA	TRBJ2-2	TRBV19	NA	14	TGTGCCAGTACTCTGGGGAGACTCACCGGGGAGCTGTTTTTT	CASTLGRLTGELFF
TRBD1	TRBJ1-2	TRBV27	NA	13	TGTGCCAGCAGTTGGACAGGTTCACAGGGCTACACCTTC	CASSWTGSQGYTF
NA	TRBJ2-7	TRBV6-6	NA	15	TGTGCCAGCAGTCAAACAGATTTAAGCTCCTACGAGCAGTACTTC	CASSQTDLSSYEQYF
NA	TRBJ2-3	TRBV5-1	NA	14	TGCGCCAGCAGCCCGGGCAGGTCGGCAGATACGCAGTATTTT	CASSPGRSADTQYF
TRBD1	TRBJ1-5	TRBV7-9	NA	16	TGTGCCAGCAGCTCGGACAGGGTCGGGAGCAATCAGCCCCAGCATTTT	CASSSDRVGSNQPQHF
TRBD2	TRBJ2-5	TRBV7-9	NA	17	TGTGCCAGCAGAAGCCCGACGTCAGCGGGGGATCAAGAGACCCAGTACTTC	CASRSPTSAGDQETQYF
NA	TRBJ2-3	TRBV21-1	NA	18	TGTGCCAGCAGCAAAGCTAGGTTGGCGGGGCGGTACACAGATACGCAGTATTTT	CASSKARLAGRYTDTQYF